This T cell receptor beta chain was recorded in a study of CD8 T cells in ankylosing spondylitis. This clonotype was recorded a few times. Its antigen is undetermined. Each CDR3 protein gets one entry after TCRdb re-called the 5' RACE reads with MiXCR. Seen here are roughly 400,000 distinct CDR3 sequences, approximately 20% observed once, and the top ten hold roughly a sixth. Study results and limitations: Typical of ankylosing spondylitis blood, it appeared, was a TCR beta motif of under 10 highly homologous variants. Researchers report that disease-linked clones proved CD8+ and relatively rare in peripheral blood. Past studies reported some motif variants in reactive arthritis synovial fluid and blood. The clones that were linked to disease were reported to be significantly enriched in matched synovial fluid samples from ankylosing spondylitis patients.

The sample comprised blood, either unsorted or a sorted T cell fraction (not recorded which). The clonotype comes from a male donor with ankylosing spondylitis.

The CDR3 DNA is TGTGCCAGCAGCCGGGCCCCAGTAAATTCACCCCTCCACTTT. Translating gives CASSRAPVNSPLHF. The V call is TRBV4-2, the J call TRBJ1-6; D remains unclear. The CDR3 has 14 residues. Trimming took off 4 bases at V and 7 bases at J, with 11 bases between the two ends. The germline V gene encodes CDR1 LGHNA and CDR2 YNFKEQ.